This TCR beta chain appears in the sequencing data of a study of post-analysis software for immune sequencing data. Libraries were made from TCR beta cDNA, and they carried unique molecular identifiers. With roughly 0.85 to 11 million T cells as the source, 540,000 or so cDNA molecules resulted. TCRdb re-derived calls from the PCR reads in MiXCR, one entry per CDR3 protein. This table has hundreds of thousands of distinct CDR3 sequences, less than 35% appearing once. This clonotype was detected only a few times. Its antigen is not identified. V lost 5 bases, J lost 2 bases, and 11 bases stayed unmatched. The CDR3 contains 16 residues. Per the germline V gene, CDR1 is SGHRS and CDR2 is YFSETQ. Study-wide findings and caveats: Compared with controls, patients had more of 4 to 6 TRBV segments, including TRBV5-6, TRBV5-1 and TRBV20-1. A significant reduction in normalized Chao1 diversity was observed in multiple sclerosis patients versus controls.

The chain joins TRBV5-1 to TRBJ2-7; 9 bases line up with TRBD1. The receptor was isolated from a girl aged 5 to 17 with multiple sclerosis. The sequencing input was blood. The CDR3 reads CASRPGGTGRAYEQYF. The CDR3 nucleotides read TGCGCCAGCAGGCCCGGAGGGACAGGGCGGGCCTACGAGCAGTACTTC.